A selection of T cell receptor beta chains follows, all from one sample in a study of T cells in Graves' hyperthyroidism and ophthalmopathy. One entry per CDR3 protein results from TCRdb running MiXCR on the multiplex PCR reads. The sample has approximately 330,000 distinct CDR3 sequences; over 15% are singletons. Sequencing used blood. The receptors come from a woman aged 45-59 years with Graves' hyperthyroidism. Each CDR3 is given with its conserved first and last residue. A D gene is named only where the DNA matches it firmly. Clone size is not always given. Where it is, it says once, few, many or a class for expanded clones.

TGTGCCAGCAGTTACTCGCCCTCCCAAGCGGGAGTGGACAATGAGCAGTTCTTC,CASSYSPSQAGVDNEQFF,TRBD2,18,TRBV6-6,TRBJ2-1,many
TGTGCCAGCAGTAGACTAGCGGGTTACAATGAGCAGTTCTTC,CASSRLAGYNEQFF,TRBD2,14,TRBV27,TRBJ2-1,.
TGTGCCAGCAGCCTCGACCTTGGGGGCAATCAGCCCCAGCATTTT,CASSLDLGGNQPQHF,.,15,TRBV28,TRBJ1-5,many
TGCAGTTCCAAGGGGTTGAATGGGCCGAACACTGAAGCTTTCTTT,CSSKGLNGPNTEAFF,.,15,TRBV20-1,TRBJ1-1,few
TGTGCCAGCAGTTTAAGGGCCTTGGGGGAAGCTTTCTTT,CASSLRALGEAFF,.,13,TRBV27,TRBJ1-1,many
TGTGCCAGCAGCTTCTCCAGCCCCTACGAGCAGTACTTC,CASSFSSPYEQYF,.,13,TRBV11-2,TRBJ2-7,many
TGTGCCAGTCACAGCGGGGGTAGCGGTAGCACAGATACGCAGTATTTT,CASHSGGSGSTDTQYF,TRBD2,16,TRBV12-3/TRBV12-4,TRBJ2-3,many
TGTGCCAGCAGTGAGTTTTTCCTAGCGGTCACCGGGGAGCTGTTTTTT,CASSEFFLAVTGELFF,TRBD2,16,TRBV2,TRBJ2-2,few
TGTGCCAGCAGCGACGACAGGGTAGGCACCGGGGAGCTGTTTTTT,CASSDDRVGTGELFF,TRBD1,15,TRBV11-1,TRBJ2-2,.
TGCGCCAGCAGCCCCGACTCCCTCGGAGATACGCAGTATTTT,CASSPDSLGDTQYF,.,14,TRBV5-1,TRBJ2-3,many
TGCAGTGCTAGAGATTACAGGAACACCGGGGAGCTGTTTTTT,CSARDYRNTGELFF,.,14,TRBV20-1,TRBJ2-2,few
TGTGCCATCAGTCCCGACAGGGAAACTGAAGCTTTCTTT,CAISPDRETEAFF,TRBD1,13,TRBV10-3,TRBJ1-1,many
TGTGCCAGCAGCACAGGGGTGGTTCATTCACCCCTCCACTTT,CASSTGVVHSPLHF,TRBD1,14,TRBV11-2,TRBJ1-6,few
TGTGCCAGCAGTGTGTGGCAGGGGGGTCCCGAGCAGTACTTC,CASSVWQGGPEQYF,.,14,TRBV2,TRBJ2-7,few
TGTGCCAGCAGCTCCCGGGACAGGGGCCTTTTTGTTTACAATGAGCAGTTCTTC,CASSSRDRGLFVYNEQFF,TRBD1,18,TRBV5-6,TRBJ2-1,.